These T cell receptor beta chains were read from a single sample in a study of OX40 agonist ivuxolimab in advanced cancers. Clones were sequenced by immunoSEQ multiplex PCR, and TCRdb holds only the in-frame ones, with some missing. The table lists tens of thousands of clones, around 77% of them singletons. Specimen: CD4+ or CD8+ T cells sorted from blood, collected in a trial of the OX40 agonist ivuxolimab. The receptor set was obtained from an adult with an advanced solid tumor such as melanoma, head and neck, liver or kidney cancer. The CDR3 runs from the conserved cysteine through the conserved F or W. The order of the fields is clone size, V gene, J gene, D gene, CDR3 protein, CDR3 DNA. D genes are given only for firm matches. Rows give clone size only sometimes, using once, few, many, or a class for an expanded clone.

.	TRBV27	TRBJ2-3	TRBD2	CASSLLGLAGRAGDTQYF	TGTGCCAGCAGTTTATTGGGGTTGGCGGGGAGGGCGGGCGATACGCAGTATTTT
.	TRBV27	TRBJ1-1	.	CASSLWGNTEAFF	TGTGCCAGCAGTTTATGGGGGAACACTGAAGCTTTCTTT
.	TRBV5-1	TRBJ2-7	.	CASSPEKTTGGYEQYF	TGCGCCAGCAGCCCGGAAAAGACGACCGGGGGCTACGAGCAGTACTTC
.	TRBV5-1	TRBJ2-2	TRBD2	CASSPPGLAGRRATGELFF	TGTGCCAGCAGCCCTCCTGGACTAGCGGGACGGCGGGCCACCGGGGAGCTGTTTTTT
.	TRBV5-4	TRBJ2-5	TRBD2	CASSRGLAGGETQYF	TGTGCCAGCAGCCGCGGACTAGCGGGAGGAGAGACCCAGTACTTC
.	TRBV27	TRBJ1-5	TRBD1	CASSLSGTEGGGNQPQHF	TGTGCCAGCAGTTTATCCGGGACAGAGGGGGGGGGCAATCAGCCCCAGCATTTT
.	TRBV6-5	TRBJ1-1	.	CASSGGGFTEAFF	TGTGCCAGCTCGGGCGGGGGTTTCACTGAAGCTTTCTTT
medium-sized	TRBV5-1	TRBJ2-1	.	CASRLHEKSIKNEQFF	TGCGCCAGCAGGCTTCACGAGAAGAGTATAAAGAATGAGCAGTTCTTC
once	TRBV7-8	TRBJ2-3	.	CASSPMRTSTDTQYF	TGTGCCAGCAGCCCAATGCGGACGAGCACAGATACGCAGTATTTT
.	TRBV28	TRBJ1-4	TRBD1	CASSFPTGVNEKLFF	TGTGCCAGCAGTTTCCCGACAGGGGTTAATGAAAAACTGTTTTTT